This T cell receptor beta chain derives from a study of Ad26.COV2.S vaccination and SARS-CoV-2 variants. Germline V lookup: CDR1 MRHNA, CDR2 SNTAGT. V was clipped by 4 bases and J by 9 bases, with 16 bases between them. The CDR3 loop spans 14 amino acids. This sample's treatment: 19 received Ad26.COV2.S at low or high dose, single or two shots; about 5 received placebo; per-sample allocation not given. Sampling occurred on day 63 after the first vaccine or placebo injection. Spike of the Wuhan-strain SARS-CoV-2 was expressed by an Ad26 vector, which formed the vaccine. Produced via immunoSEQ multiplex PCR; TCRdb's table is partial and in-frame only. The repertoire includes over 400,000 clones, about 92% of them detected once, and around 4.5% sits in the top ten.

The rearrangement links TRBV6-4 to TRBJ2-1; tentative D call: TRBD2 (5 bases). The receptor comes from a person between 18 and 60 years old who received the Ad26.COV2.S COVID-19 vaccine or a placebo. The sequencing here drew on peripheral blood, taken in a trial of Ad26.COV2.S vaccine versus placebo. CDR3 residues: CASSASSGSFEQFF. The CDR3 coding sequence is TGTGCCAGCAGTGCCTCATCGGGGAGCTTTGAGCAGTTCTTC.